This TCR beta chain was observed in a study of regulatory T cells in long-lasting Graves disease. Study-wide results and limits: Persistent Graves' disease cases displayed lower TCR diversity than newly diagnosed ones.

Comments on this clonotype: No antigen is known for it.

Researchers made TCR beta libraries by using iRepertoire HTBI primers and running Arm-PCR on CDR3 regions. One entry per CDR3 protein, called by TCRdb with MiXCR from the multiplex PCR reads. The repertoire holds some 490,000 distinct CDR3 sequences, with about 12% as singletons. Germline V gives CDR1 SQVTM, CDR2 ANQGSEA. The CDR3 is made up of 13 amino acids. Trimming cost V 7 bases and J 8 bases, with 18 bases left between them. Time point meaning: newly diagnosed GD, antithyroid drugs for less than 3 months. TCR sequences were obtained from RNA taken from PBMCs. Patient provenance is recorded as an endocrinology department in Xi'an, China. These data were also reused for a study on T cells in Graves' hyperthyroidism and ophthalmopathy. That study reports: It was considered stable Graves' hyperthyroidism when ophthalmopathy did not progress within 18 months.

Material: peripheral blood mononuclear cells (PBMCs), obtained at new diagnosis, from a patient treated with antithyroid drugs. The genes are TRBV29-1 and TRBJ2-1; the D is unclear. The clonotype originates from a woman aged 30 to 39 with Graves disease. The CDR3 bases are TGCAGCGGACGCCATGCGGCTTTGGATGAGCAGTTCTTC. Its translation is CSGRHAALDEQFF.